This T cell receptor beta chain appears in the sequencing data of a study of blood T cell repertoires in COVID-19. Study-level background: The United States, Italy and Spain supplied acute and convalescent COVID-19 samples. From T cells, B-cell-depleted T cells, or PBMCs came the material, which was cDNA or gDNA.

The germline gives CDR1 SGHAT, CDR2 FQNNGV. This CDR3 has 14 amino acids. Trimming pared 6 bases from V and 1 base from J, leaving 12 bases between. Per the original methods: Amplifying reference gene primers gave estimates of nucleated cell counts. Sequencing used immunoSEQ multiplex PCR; TCRdb keeps in-frame clones, though not all of them. V, J and clone size were drawn from that table, and D and trimming were deduced from the DNA. The data hold 120,000 or so clones, with roughly 72% observed a single time. This TCR was sampled from a man in his 60s with acute or convalescent COVID-19. The sequencing sample was made of peripheral blood. The chain has TRBV11-2 and TRBJ1-1; tentatively, D is TRBD1 (6 bases). CDR3 sequence: CASRLQGANTEAFF. CDR3 nucleotide sequence: TGTGCCAGCAGATTACAGGGTGCGAACACTGAAGCTTTCTTT.